Following are 29 T cell receptor beta chains from one sample sequenced in a study of vaccination and CD4 T cells after COVID-19. Treatment specified: roughly 10-day PBMC culture with coronavirus spike peptide pools or control peptides (ViraFEST assay). Oncomine TCR Beta short-read sequencing was applied to DNA from cultured CD4+ T cells. TCRdb used MiXCR to reprocess the PCR reads, holding one entry per CDR3 protein. The data hold 13,000 or so distinct CDR3 sequences, with about 50% observed a single time. These TCRs' antigens remain unknown. Sequencing used CD4+ T cells from blood, cultured in vitro. These receptors originate from a human donor who had recovered from COVID-19.

The genes are TRBV20-1 and TRBJ2-5; 8 bases are a match to TRBD2. CDR1 and CDR2 from the germline V gene are DFQATT and SNEGSKA (reference sequence). The CDR3 length is 15 residues. Trimming at V came to 3 bases and at J to 5 bases, leaving 11 bases not matched to a gene. The DNA of the CDR3 is TGCAGTGCTAGGGAAGCGGGAGTGATGGATGAGACCCAGTACTTC. Its translation is CSAREAGVMDETQYF.

The rearrangement joins TRBV4-2 to TRBJ2-7; the D is unclear. CDR1 LGHNA and CDR2 YNFKEQ come from the germline V gene. Trimming shortened V by 4 bases and J by 5 bases, and 12 bases separated the two germline ends. CDR3 length: 13 residues. Here the CDR3 DNA reads TGTGCCAGCAGCCCCCGCCAAGGAGACGAGCAGTACTTC. Translation: CASSPRQGDEQYF.

The V gene is TRBV28, the J gene TRBJ1-3, with 9 positions matching TRBD1. The CDR3 runs 17 residues. Germline V CDR1 and CDR2: MDHEN, SYDVKM. J lost 0 bases, V lost 5 bases, and 8 bases had no gene match. The CDR3 coding sequence is TGTGCCAGCAGTAGACCGGGACAGGGACACTCTGGAAACACCATATATTTT. Translation: CASSRPGQGHSGNTIYF.

The J gene is TRBJ1-1, the V gene TRBV20-1; D remains unclear. Germline-derived CDR1 and CDR2 are DFQATT and SNEGSKA (reference sequence). The CDR3 loop spans 11 amino acids. The V and J ends lost 5 bases and 8 bases respectively, with 12 bases between them. In nucleotides, the CDR3 is TGCAGTGCTTCTGATCGCAGCGAAGCTTTCTTT. It yields the protein CSASDRSEAFF.

This clonotype has a handful of counts. The chain couples TRBV19 to TRBJ1-2; no firm D call. The CDR3 totals 14 residues. Germline CDR1 reads LNHDA; CDR2 reads SQIVND (reference sequence). Trimming left V 7 bases short and J 5 bases short, with 17 bases between. For the CDR3, the DNA is TGTGCCAGTATGGGAGGCTCTCGCCGGTATGGCTACACCTTC. Amino acids: CASMGGSRRYGYTF.

This clonotype was seen a few times. The chain has TRBV6-1 and TRBJ2-1, with 9 bases that match TRBD2. Germline CDR1 MNHNS, CDR2 SASEGT. The V segment lost 7 bases and the J segment 9 bases; nucleotides outside the gene matches: 16. This CDR3 comprises 16 residues. CDR3 protein: CASTITLAGGSSEQFF. The CDR3 DNA sequence: TGTGCCAGCACTATTACTCTCGCGGGAGGGAGTAGTGAGCAGTTCTTC.

This clonotype was detected a few times. The V call is TRBV6-2 or TRBV6-3, the J call TRBJ2-2; a possible D gene is TRBD1 (6 bases). V was pared by 5 bases and J by 0 bases, with 7 bases between. CDR1 is MNHEY and CDR2 is SVGEGT in the germline V gene. This CDR3 contains 14 residues. The CDR3 DNA sequence: TGTGCCAGCAGTCGGACAGCGAACACCGGGGAGCTGTTTTTT. It codes for CASSRTANTGELFF.

The chain uses TRBV12-3 or TRBV12-4 and TRBJ1-6, with D tentatively TRBD1 (6 bases). Trimming took off 5 bases at V and 7 bases at J, with 15 bases between the two ends. The CDR3 consists of 15 residues. In DNA, the CDR3 is TGTGCCAGCAGTGCTAACAGGGTCTGGAATTCACCCCTCCACTTT. Translating it yields CASSANRVWNSPLHF.

This clonotype was seen only a few times. V gene TRBV24-1 combines with J gene TRBJ2-1, with 10 positions matching TRBD2. Per germline, CDR1 KGHDR and CDR2 SFDVKD. V dropped 3 bases and J dropped 9; count of bases not matched to a gene: 10. This CDR3 region has 16 residues. This CDR3 reads CATSDQSGRAPGEQFF. CDR3 nucleotide sequence: TGTGCCACCAGTGATCAAAGCGGGAGGGCCCCGGGTGAGCAGTTCTTC.

The rearrangement links TRBV20-1 to TRBJ1-1; maybe TRBD1 (5 bases). The CDR3 length is 13 residues. Per germline, CDR1 DFQATT and CDR2 SNEGSKA (reference sequence). Trimming stripped 6 bases from V and 2 bases from J, with 13 bases between. The DNA for the CDR3 is TGCAGTGCCTTCCAGGGTGTAAACACTGAAGCTTTCTTT. Its translation is CSAFQGVNTEAFF.

The genes are TRBV15 and TRBJ2-2, with 9 bases fitting TRBD2. Per the germline V gene, CDR1 is LNHNV and CDR2 is YYDKDF (reference sequence). V shed 0 bases and J 8 bases; nucleotides not matched to a gene: 10. The CDR3 has 17 residues. Here the CDR3 reads CATSRDASGGSVGELFF. For the CDR3, the DNA is TGTGCCACCAGCAGAGATGCCAGCGGGGGGTCGGTGGGGGAGCTGTTTTTT.

The chain links TRBV20-1 to TRBJ2-7; no definite D call. Germline V gene sequence: CDR1 DFQATT, CDR2 SNEGSKA (reference sequence). The CDR3 runs to 12 residues. Trimming pared 1 base from V and 2 bases from J, leaving 6 bases between. In DNA form, the CDR3 reads TGCAGTGCTAGAGCCAACACCTACGAGCAGTACTTC. Translating it yields CSARANTYEQYF.

CDR3 protein: CASSQEAGAGEAFF. DNA of the CDR3: TGCGCCAGCAGCCAAGAGGCCGGGGCAGGGGAAGCTTTCTTT. The chain is built from TRBV4-3 and TRBJ1-1, with D possibly matching TRBD1 (5 bases). Trimming removed 0 bases from V and 8 bases from J, with 13 bases in between. This CDR3 is built from 14 residues. Germline-derived CDR1 and CDR2 are LGHNA and YSLEER.

The chain combines TRBV12-3 or TRBV12-4 with TRBJ2-5; no clear D. This CDR3 is built from 13 residues. The V gene lost 5 bases and the J gene lost 5 bases, with 12 bases spanning the gap. This chain's CDR3 is CASSVGRRETQYF. For the CDR3, the DNA is TGTGCCAGCAGTGTCGGGCGGCGGGAGACCCAGTACTTC.

The chain joins TRBV6-1 to TRBJ2-7; TRBD2 aligns across 10 bases. Germline CDR1 and CDR2: MNHNS and SASEGT. CDR3 size: 18 residues. V lost 4 bases and J lost 0; bases outside the gene matches: 12. CDR3 sequence: CASSGRNLAGGGSYEQYF. The CDR3 bases are TGTGCCAGCAGTGGGAGGAATTTAGCGGGAGGTGGCTCCTACGAGCAGTACTTC.

The chain links TRBV7-3 to TRBJ2-1; D ambiguous. The CDR3 is made up of 12 amino acids. V dropped 8 bases and J dropped 9 bases, with 14 bases sitting between them. CDR1 SGHTA and CDR2 FQGTGA come from the germline V gene. The CDR3 loop is CASGSSSGEQFF. The DNA of the CDR3 is TGTGCCAGCGGAAGCTCCAGTGGTGAGCAGTTCTTC.

This clonotype was found a few times. The chain couples TRBV6-1 to TRBJ2-6; 7 bases match TRBD1. Germline assignment: CDR1 MNHNS and CDR2 SASEGT. V lost 7 bases to trimming and J lost 0 bases; unmatched junction nucleotides: 12. The CDR3 contains 18 residues. As DNA, the CDR3 is TGTGCCAGCAATAGAGACAGGGCCCCCGTCTCTGGGGCCAACGTCCTGACTTTC. Translation gives CASNRDRAPVSGANVLTF.

This clonotype was detected a few times. The chain combines TRBV27 with TRBJ1-5; TRBD1 might be the D (6 bases). Germline-derived CDR1 and CDR2 are MNHEY and SMNVEV (reference sequence). CDR3 size: 14 residues. Deletions cut 5 bases from V and 5 bases from J, with 13 bases between. The CDR3 loop reads CASSDRQAHQPQHF. CDR3 DNA sequence: TGTGCCAGCAGTGATCGACAGGCCCATCAGCCCCAGCATTTT.

The chain employs TRBV18 and TRBJ2-7; D uncertain. The CDR3 contains 14 residues. CDR1 and CDR2 (germline): KGHSH, LQKENI. V lost 3 bases and J 1 base, leaving 10 bases between the germline ends. The CDR3 here is CASSPGRQSYEQYF. The CDR3 DNA follows: TGTGCCAGCTCACCTGGACGGCAATCCTACGAGCAGTACTTC.

The V call is TRBV28, the J call TRBJ2-7, with D perhaps given as TRBD1 or TRBD2 (6 bases each). There are 15 residues in the CDR3. Germline loops: CDR1 MDHEN, CDR2 SYDVKM. The V end was cut by 6 bases, the J end by 4 bases, with 19 bases between. The CDR3 bases are TGTGCCAGCAGGTACACAGGGTCCGCGGGGTACGAGCAGTACTTC. Protein sequence: CASRYTGSAGYEQYF.

V and J are TRBV2 and TRBJ2-5; unclear D gene. The CDR3 extends over 14 amino acids. The germline CDR1 and CDR2 sequences are SNHLY and FYNNEI. V lost 3 bases and J 5 bases, leaving 13 bases between the germline ends. CDR3 in amino acids: CASSEVRGEETQYF. In DNA form, the CDR3 reads TGTGCCAGCAGTGAGGTTCGAGGTGAGGAGACCCAGTACTTC.

The rearrangement joins TRBV20-1 to TRBJ2-7; 9 nucleotides align to TRBD2. J gave up 2 bases and V 0 bases, and 14 bases lay outside the gene matches. CDR1 is DFQATT and CDR2 is SNEGSKA in the germline V gene (reference sequence). The CDR3 loop spans 18 amino acids. CDR3: CSARDRIAGESGAYEQYF. Written as DNA, the CDR3 is TGCAGTGCTAGAGATAGGATAGCGGGAGAAAGTGGGGCCTACGAGCAGTACTTC.

This clonotype was counted between two and nine times. The rearrangement joins TRBV30 to TRBJ1-6; D is perhaps TRBD1 (6 bases). Germline V lookup: CDR1 GTSNPN, CDR2 SVGIG (reference sequence). The length of the CDR3 is 16 residues. V was trimmed by 2 bases and J by 4 bases, leaving 15 bases between them. CDR3 in amino acids: CAWSLLDSVYNSPLHF. CDR3 nucleotides: TGTGCCTGGAGTCTCCTGGACAGTGTTTATAATTCACCCCTCCACTTT.

The gene calls are TRBV20-1 and TRBJ1-1; D is undetermined. Trimming took 4 bases from V and 2 from J, leaving 17 bases between them. The germline V gene encodes CDR1 DFQATT and CDR2 SNEGSKA (reference sequence). The CDR3 totals 15 residues. As DNA, the CDR3 is TGCAGTGCTACTTTGTCCGACCCGGGTAACACTGAAGCTTTCTTT. Protein product: CSATLSDPGNTEAFF.

V usage is TRBV19 and J usage is TRBJ2-3; 9 positions match TRBD2. This CDR3 contains 16 residues. Germline V CDR1 and CDR2: LNHDA, SQIVND (reference sequence). V trimming: 5 bases; J trimming: 5 bases; junction bases outside the gene matches: 11. DNA of the CDR3: TGTGCCAGTAGTGTCTCGGCGGGAGGGCCTATAGATACGCAGTATTTT. Protein sequence: CASSVSAGGPIDTQYF.

This clonotype was seen only a few times. The V and J genes are TRBV5-1 and TRBJ2-3, with TRBD1 matching over 7 bases. J lost 0 bases, V lost 0 bases, and 4 bases had no gene match. This CDR3 spans 16 amino acids. CDR1 SGHRS and CDR2 YFSETQ come from the germline V gene. CDR3 region: CASSLVQGVSTDTQYF. The CDR3 coding sequence is TGCGCCAGCAGCTTGGTCCAGGGGGTTAGCACAGATACGCAGTATTTT.

This clonotype came up once. The chain carries TRBV6-4 and TRBJ2-1; a possible D gene is TRBD2 (6 bases). The CDR3 extends over 16 amino acids. Germline CDR1 reads MRHNA; CDR2 reads SNTAGT. V was clipped by 5 bases and J by 2 bases, with 16 bases between them. CDR3 loop: CASSLKRVLPYNEQFF. In DNA, the CDR3 is TGTGCCAGCAGTTTGAAGCGGGTCCTTCCCTACAATGAGCAGTTCTTC.

On this clonotype: Here the CDR3 omits its conserved ending phenylalanine or tryptophan, so a read error is the likely source. The CDR3 region has the DNA TGTGCCAGTAGTCAGCAGGGGAGATACAATGAGCAGTTCATC. It is translated as CASSQQGRYNEQFI. The rearrangement joins TRBV19 to TRBJ2-1, with D tentatively TRBD1 (6 bases). The germline V gene has CDR1 LNHDA and CDR2 SQIVND (reference sequence). The CDR3 spans 14 residues. V gave up 5 bases and J gave up 4 bases, with 12 bases separating them.

This clonotype was seen a handful of times. The chain links TRBV6-1 to TRBJ1-1, with 7 positions matching TRBD1. The V gene's germline CDR1 is MNHNS and CDR2 SASEGT. CDR3 size: 12 residues. J was trimmed by 10 bases and V by 6 bases; bases with no gene match: 8. CDR3 residues: CASSLGGLGAFF. Written as DNA, the CDR3 is TGTGCCAGCAGCCTAGGGGGCCTGGGAGCTTTCTTT.